Listed below are T cell receptor beta chains from one sample, sequenced in a study of blood T cells in healthy people across ages. MiXCR, run by TCRdb on the 5' RACE reads, gives a single entry per CDR3 protein. The sample yields about 800,000 distinct CDR3 sequences, 25% seen once. Another study also made use of these data, one on T cells of mothers and their children.

Sequencing was done on a sample of blood. The receptors originated from a boy aged 5-17 years in good health. Each CDR3 is given with its conserved first and last residue. Each record gives: J gene, D gene, clone size, V gene, CDR3 protein, CDR3 DNA. A D gene is named only where the DNA matches it firmly. Clone size is shown for a subset of rows, as once, few, many or a class of expanded clone.

j_call: TRBJ2-7
d_call: TRBD2
clone_size: -
v_call: TRBV4-3
cdr3_aa: CASSPRLAGDSYEQYF
cdr3_nt: TGCGCCAGCAGCCCACGACTAGCGGGGGACTCCTACGAGCAGTACTTC

j_call: TRBJ2-1
d_call: -
clone_size: few
v_call: TRBV6-2/TRBV6-3
cdr3_aa: CASSYIGTGYNEQFF
cdr3_nt: TGTGCCAGCAGTTACATCGGGACTGGTTACAATGAGCAGTTCTTC

j_call: TRBJ2-7
d_call: -
clone_size: few
v_call: TRBV15
cdr3_aa: CATSTLGTYEQYF
cdr3_nt: TGTGCCACCAGCACTTTGGGGACCTACGAGCAGTACTTC

j_call: TRBJ2-3
d_call: TRBD2
clone_size: -
v_call: TRBV20-1
cdr3_aa: CSAPGTSGGFDTQYF
cdr3_nt: TGCAGTGCCCCCGGGACTAGCGGGGGGTTCGATACGCAGTATTTT

j_call: TRBJ2-7
d_call: -
clone_size: -
v_call: TRBV4-2
cdr3_aa: CASSQDVLGQGPYEQYF
cdr3_nt: TGTGCCAGCAGCCAAGATGTGTTGGGGCAGGGACCTTACGAGCAGTACTTC

j_call: TRBJ2-2
d_call: TRBD2
clone_size: -
v_call: TRBV5-1
cdr3_aa: CASSSGLAGGRRDVTGELFF
cdr3_nt: TGCGCCAGCAGCTCGGGACTAGCGGGGGGCCGTCGGGATGTCACCGGGGAGCTGTTTTTT

j_call: TRBJ2-7
d_call: TRBD1
clone_size: few
v_call: TRBV9
cdr3_aa: CASSGPHRGPDEQYF
cdr3_nt: TGTGCCAGCAGCGGACCCCACAGGGGTCCTGACGAGCAGTACTTC

j_call: TRBJ2-3
d_call: -
clone_size: -
v_call: TRBV7-2
cdr3_aa: CASSDYTGIETQYF
cdr3_nt: TGTGCCAGCAGCGACTATACAGGGATAGAGACCCAGTACTTT

j_call: TRBJ2-7
d_call: TRBD2
clone_size: -
v_call: TRBV3-1
cdr3_aa: CASSERGDSYEQYF
cdr3_nt: TGTGCCAGCAGCGAGCGGGGGGACTCCTACGAGCAGTACTTC

j_call: TRBJ2-1
d_call: TRBD2
clone_size: few
v_call: TRBV29-1
cdr3_aa: CSVEVWVAGGNEQFF
cdr3_nt: TGCAGCGTTGAAGTATGGGTAGCGGGAGGAAATGAGCAGTTCTTC

j_call: TRBJ1-3
d_call: TRBD1
clone_size: -
v_call: TRBV20-1
cdr3_aa: CSAGQAGSGNTIYF
cdr3_nt: TGCAGTGCTGGACAGGCCGGCTCTGGAAACACCATATATTTT

j_call: TRBJ2-1
d_call: TRBD2
clone_size: -
v_call: TRBV2
cdr3_aa: CASGVGRGGPNEQFF
cdr3_nt: TGTGCCAGCGGTGTAGGGCGGGGGGGACCCAATGAGCAGTTCTTC

j_call: TRBJ1-5
d_call: TRBD1
clone_size: once
v_call: TRBV6-1
cdr3_aa: CASSSGQGAGSNQPQHF
cdr3_nt: TGCGCCAGCAGCTCCGGACAGGGGGCGGGAAGCAATCAGCCCCAGCATTTT

j_call: TRBJ2-7
d_call: TRBD2
clone_size: -
v_call: TRBV7-8
cdr3_aa: CASNGGRALEGYEQYF
cdr3_nt: TGTGCCAGCAATGGCGGGAGGGCCCTCGAAGGCTACGAGCAGTACTTC

j_call: TRBJ2-3
d_call: -
clone_size: -
v_call: TRBV7-9
cdr3_aa: CASRRRDAAVDTQYF
cdr3_nt: TGTGCCAGCAGACGCCGGGACGCCGCCGTGGATACGCAGTATTTT

j_call: TRBJ2-3
d_call: TRBD2
clone_size: -
v_call: TRBV20-1
cdr3_aa: CSAPRRTSGITDTQYF
cdr3_nt: TGCAGTGCTCCCCGTCGGACTAGCGGGATAACAGATACGCAGTATTTT

j_call: TRBJ2-3
d_call: TRBD2
clone_size: -
v_call: TRBV14
cdr3_aa: CASSRLLAADTQYF
cdr3_nt: TGTGCCAGCAGCAGACTCCTAGCGGCAGATACGCAGTATTTT

j_call: TRBJ2-1
d_call: -
clone_size: -
v_call: TRBV18
cdr3_aa: CASSPYSEAYNEQFF
cdr3_nt: TGTGCCAGCTCACCCTATAGTGAGGCCTACAATGAGCAGTTCTTC

j_call: TRBJ2-5
d_call: -
clone_size: -
v_call: TRBV9
cdr3_aa: CASSVDLAAETQYF
cdr3_nt: TGTGCCAGCAGCGTAGACCTAGCCGCTGAGACCCAGTACTTC

j_call: TRBJ2-7
d_call: -
clone_size: few
v_call: TRBV29-1
cdr3_aa: CSVVLGAQTYEQYF
cdr3_nt: TGCAGCGTTGTTCTGGGGGCCCAGACCTACGAGCAGTACTTC

j_call: TRBJ1-2
d_call: TRBD1
clone_size: -
v_call: TRBV12-3/TRBV12-4
cdr3_aa: CASSLGGTGKNYGYTF
cdr3_nt: TGTGCCAGCAGTTTAGGCGGGACAGGGAAGAACTATGGCTACACCTTC

j_call: TRBJ1-3
d_call: -
clone_size: -
v_call: TRBV11-2
cdr3_aa: CASSLLLSSSGNTIYF
cdr3_nt: TGTGCCAGCAGCTTATTATTGAGCTCCTCTGGAAACACCATATATTTT

j_call: TRBJ1-2
d_call: -
clone_size: -
v_call: TRBV5-1
cdr3_aa: CASSLVTGFYGYTF
cdr3_nt: TGCGCCAGCAGCTTGGTAACAGGATTCTATGGCTACACCTTC

j_call: TRBJ2-3
d_call: TRBD2
clone_size: -
v_call: TRBV28
cdr3_aa: CASTQAGGRTDTQYF
cdr3_nt: TGTGCCAGCACCCAAGCGGGGGGCAGGACAGATACGCAGTATTTT

j_call: TRBJ2-1
d_call: TRBD2
clone_size: few
v_call: TRBV2
cdr3_aa: CASNFRGTSNEQFF
cdr3_nt: TGTGCCAGCAATTTCCGCGGGACTAGCAATGAGCAGTTCTTC

j_call: TRBJ2-3
d_call: -
clone_size: -
v_call: TRBV7-2
cdr3_aa: CASSFGARDTQYF
cdr3_nt: TGTGCCAGCAGCTTCGGGGCCAGAGATACGCAGTATTTT

j_call: TRBJ2-5
d_call: -
clone_size: few
v_call: TRBV28
cdr3_aa: CASSPAGFGETQYF
cdr3_nt: TGTGCCAGCAGTCCCGCAGGGTTTGGAGAGACCCAGTACTTC

j_call: TRBJ1-4
d_call: -
clone_size: -
v_call: TRBV5-1
cdr3_aa: CASSLQVAGEKLFF
cdr3_nt: TGCGCCAGCAGCTTGCAAGTTGCCGGTGAAAAACTGTTTTTT

j_call: TRBJ1-1
d_call: -
clone_size: few
v_call: TRBV20-1
cdr3_aa: CSANGGEAFF
cdr3_nt: TGCAGCGCCAACGGCGGTGAAGCTTTCTTT

j_call: TRBJ2-3
d_call: TRBD2
clone_size: -
v_call: TRBV4-1
cdr3_aa: CASSSIAGVFGDTQYF
cdr3_nt: TGCGCCAGCAGCTCCATAGCGGGGGTATTCGGGGATACGCAGTATTTT

j_call: TRBJ2-5
d_call: TRBD2
clone_size: -
v_call: TRBV6-1
cdr3_aa: CASRASGRAGQETQYF
cdr3_nt: TGTGCCAGCAGGGCTAGCGGGAGGGCCGGCCAAGAGACCCAGTACTTC

j_call: TRBJ1-5
d_call: -
clone_size: many
v_call: TRBV6-6
cdr3_aa: CASSSTGNQPQHF
cdr3_nt: TGTGCCAGCAGTTCGACTGGCAATCAGCCCCAGCATTTT

j_call: TRBJ2-3
d_call: -
clone_size: -
v_call: TRBV7-3
cdr3_aa: CASSPDSYTDTQYF
cdr3_nt: TGTGCCAGCAGCCCAGACAGTTACACAGATACGCAGTATTTT

j_call: TRBJ1-5
d_call: TRBD1
clone_size: few
v_call: TRBV6-2/TRBV6-3
cdr3_aa: CASSPGTENQPQHF
cdr3_nt: TGTGCCAGCAGCCCCGGGACAGAGAATCAGCCCCAGCATTTT

j_call: TRBJ2-1
d_call: -
clone_size: few
v_call: TRBV20-1
cdr3_aa: CSAGGGTSSYNEQFF
cdr3_nt: TGCAGTGCTGGGGGCGGGACAAGCTCCTACAATGAGCAGTTCTTC

j_call: TRBJ2-5
d_call: TRBD2
clone_size: -
v_call: TRBV20-1
cdr3_aa: CSASGLAAGIKETQYF
cdr3_nt: TGCAGTGCTAGCGGACTAGCGGCTGGGATCAAAGAGACCCAGTACTTC

j_call: TRBJ2-5
d_call: -
clone_size: -
v_call: TRBV6-5
cdr3_aa: CASSPTPDWETQYF
cdr3_nt: TGTGCCAGCAGCCCCACTCCCGATTGGGAGACCCAGTACTTC

j_call: TRBJ2-1
d_call: -
clone_size: few
v_call: TRBV10-2
cdr3_aa: CASSGERPTNDEQFF
cdr3_nt: TGCGCCAGCAGTGGTGAGCGTCCTACGAACGATGAGCAGTTCTTC

j_call: TRBJ1-4
d_call: TRBD1
clone_size: few
v_call: TRBV7-9
cdr3_aa: CASSLQRTGFGEKLFF
cdr3_nt: TGTGCCAGCAGCTTGCAAAGGACAGGGTTTGGGGAAAAACTGTTTTTT

j_call: TRBJ2-1
d_call: TRBD2
clone_size: few
v_call: TRBV7-8
cdr3_aa: CASSPHVAGDYNEQFF
cdr3_nt: TGTGCCAGCAGCCCGCACGTGGCGGGAGACTACAATGAGCAGTTCTTC

j_call: TRBJ1-2
d_call: -
clone_size: -
v_call: TRBV4-1
cdr3_aa: CASSQDILEGSGYGYTF
cdr3_nt: TGCGCCAGCAGCCAAGATATACTTGAGGGCAGCGGCTATGGCTACACCTTC

j_call: TRBJ2-5
d_call: -
clone_size: -
v_call: TRBV6-1
cdr3_aa: CASRGEGQETQYF
cdr3_nt: TGTGCCAGCAGGGGAGAGGGCCAAGAGACCCAGTACTTC

j_call: TRBJ2-3
d_call: TRBD1
clone_size: -
v_call: TRBV4-1
cdr3_aa: CASTPTGGTDTQYF
cdr3_nt: TGCGCCAGCACCCCCACAGGGGGCACAGATACGCAGTATTTT

j_call: TRBJ2-7
d_call: TRBD2
clone_size: few
v_call: TRBV6-2/TRBV6-3
cdr3_aa: CASSFAGTRLKQYF
cdr3_nt: TGTGCCAGCAGTTTCGCCGGGACTAGATTAAAGCAGTACTTC

j_call: TRBJ2-7
d_call: TRBD1
clone_size: many
v_call: TRBV9
cdr3_aa: CASAPGQGFSYEQYF
cdr3_nt: TGTGCCAGCGCGCCGGGACAGGGCTTTTCCTACGAGCAGTACTTC

j_call: TRBJ1-6
d_call: -
clone_size: -
v_call: TRBV5-4
cdr3_aa: CASSLDLDGSPLHF
cdr3_nt: TGTGCCAGCAGCTTGGACTTAGACGGTTCACCCCTCCACTTT

j_call: TRBJ1-1
d_call: -
clone_size: -
v_call: TRBV9
cdr3_aa: CASSVTSGSNTEAFF
cdr3_nt: TGTGCCAGCAGCGTAACGTCAGGGTCGAACACTGAAGCTTTCTTT

j_call: TRBJ2-7
d_call: -
clone_size: -
v_call: TRBV5-1
cdr3_aa: CASSFESPSAYEQYF
cdr3_nt: TGCGCCAGCAGCTTTGAGAGCCCTTCAGCCTACGAGCAGTACTTC

j_call: TRBJ2-1
d_call: TRBD2
clone_size: -
v_call: TRBV4-1
cdr3_aa: CASSQVLGLAGHNEQFF
cdr3_nt: TGCGCCAGCAGCCAAGTTCTCGGACTAGCGGGACACAATGAGCAGTTCTTC

j_call: TRBJ2-3
d_call: TRBD2
clone_size: -
v_call: TRBV5-1
cdr3_aa: CASSLAQGGTDTQYF
cdr3_nt: TGCGCCAGCAGCTTGGCCCAGGGAGGGACAGATACGCAGTATTTT

j_call: TRBJ1-1
d_call: -
clone_size: -
v_call: TRBV4-3
cdr3_aa: CASSQDTPNTEAFF
cdr3_nt: TGCGCCAGCAGCCAAGATACCCCGAACACTGAAGCTTTCTTT

j_call: TRBJ1-3
d_call: -
clone_size: few
v_call: TRBV4-3
cdr3_aa: CASSQGIAGALGTTIYF
cdr3_nt: TGCGCCAGCAGCCAAGGAATCGCAGGGGCGCTTGGAACCACCATATATTTT

j_call: TRBJ2-7
d_call: TRBD1
clone_size: -
v_call: TRBV28
cdr3_aa: CASSYRGLSYEQYF
cdr3_nt: TGTGCCAGCAGTTACAGGGGCCTCTCCTACGAGCAGTACTTC

j_call: TRBJ1-6
d_call: -
clone_size: -
v_call: TRBV13
cdr3_aa: CASSPQASYNSPLHF
cdr3_nt: TGTGCCAGCAGCCCACAGGCGTCCTATAATTCACCCCTCCACTTT